The 3 T cell receptor beta chains below all came from one sample that was sequenced in a study of T cells after yellow fever vaccination. TCRdb independently ran MiXCR on the 5' RACE reads; one entry per CDR3 protein. The sample has about 240,000 distinct CDR3 sequences, around 3.5% seen once; the top ten hold around a fifth. The source was PBMCs, collected 15 days after the yellow fever booster vaccination. These receptors were taken from a man younger than 30 who received the YFV17D yellow fever vaccine.

This clonotype was recorded at least ten times. The chain links TRBV4-3 to TRBJ1-5, with unresolved D. The V end was cut by 0 bases, the J end by 7 bases, with 13 bases between. Germline CDR1 and CDR2: LGHNA and YSLEER. This CDR3 region has 15 residues. CDR3 amino acids: CASSQDNGLWQPQHF. DNA of the CDR3: TGCGCCAGCAGCCAAGATAACGGATTATGGCAGCCCCAGCATTTT.

The V and J genes are TRBV12-3 or TRBV12-4 and TRBJ1-2, with D uncertain. The V and J ends lost 3 bases and 3 bases respectively, with 8 bases between them. This CDR3 is 13 amino acids long. CDR3 region: CASSFGPYYGYTF. The CDR3 DNA reads TGTGCCAGCAGTTTTGGACCCTACTATGGCTACACCTTC.

This clonotype has a count of ten or more. The V gene is TRBV29-1, the J gene TRBJ2-5; D is undetermined. The CDR3 runs to 15 residues. Trimming took off 2 bases at V and 1 base at J, with 14 bases between the two ends. Looked up from germline, CDR1 is SQVTM and CDR2 is ANQGSEA. This CDR3 reads CSVESGTEAQETQYF. The CDR3 bases are TGCAGCGTTGAATCGGGTACCGAGGCCCAAGAGACCCAGTACTTC.